This TCR beta chain was identified in a study of read filtering for tumor transcriptome and immune sequencing. V was pared by 0 bases and J by 3 bases, with 9 bases between. The CDR3 contains 15 residues. Germline CDR1 MNHEY, CDR2 SMNVEV (reference sequence). General study points: Correlation between methods rose after single-read clonotypes were removed.

From 300 to 450 ng of RNA, a library with molecular barcoded alpha/delta and beta/gamma adaptors was made. TCRdb passed the reads through MiXCR, listing each CDR3 protein once. The profile shows fewer than 30,000 distinct CDR3 sequences, roughly an eighth of them singletons. Many counts were recorded for this clonotype. Its antigen remains unknown. This TCR derives from a donor at least 40 years old with multiple myeloma. The chain couples TRBV27 to TRBJ2-1, with D perhaps TRBD2 (5 bases). The source material was a population of CD138-negative cells sorted from bone marrow. The CDR3 here is CASSLSSDYYNEQFF. For the CDR3, the DNA is TGTGCCAGCAGTTTATCCTCAGACTACTACAATGAGCAGTTCTTC.